This TCR beta chain emerged from a study of shared T cell receptors in the human thymus. Germline assignment: CDR1 LGHNA and CDR2 YSLEER. This CDR3 has 18 amino acids. The V end lost 2 bases, the J end lost 5 bases, and 22 bases lay between the germline ends. Sequencing used immunoSEQ multiplex PCR; TCRdb keeps in-frame clones, though not all of them. The sample holds 650,000 to 950,000 clones; roughly 85% are singletons and the top ten take more than 0.01%. The same data also contributed to another study, on human thymus T cells.

The specimen sequenced was thymocytes. The TCR comes from a girl under three years old with a congenital heart defect. V usage is TRBV4-3 and J usage is TRBJ2-1, with D perhaps TRBD2 (6 bases). DNA of the CDR3: TGCGCCAGCAGCCAAATCCGGGTGGGCGGGAAGGGCAACAATGAGCAGTTCTTC. It codes for CASSQIRVGGKGNNEQFF.